This TCR beta chain is drawn from a study of T cell responses to AZD1222 COVID-19 vaccine. Findings of the study overall: Donors, mostly white British, included more females; clonal diversity was possibly underestimated.

CDR1 and CDR2 (germline): SGDLS, YYNGEE. CDR3 length: 14 amino acids. The ends lost 4 bases at V and 5 bases at J; junction bases unmatched: 5. Data came from immunoSEQ multiplex PCR; TCRdb stores just in-frame clones and leaves some out. The data contain some 130,000 clones, approximately 94% of them singletons. Concerning this clone: Antigen unknown.

The receptor's source is an adult in good health. Sequencing used peripheral blood, obtained on day 0 of AZD1222 vaccination. This chain connects TRBV9 to TRBJ1-4; 7 bases match TRBD1. The CDR3 protein is CASSPGGRNEKLFF. CDR3 coding DNA: TGTGCCAGCAGCCCAGGGGGACGGAATGAAAAACTGTTTTTT.